The clone carrying this T cell receptor (beta chain) appeared a few times. With a J-beta primer mix and a sample-barcoded 5' primer, a second PCR ran about 7 to 12 cycles. TCRdb redid the calling of the 5' RACE reads with MiXCR, one entry per CDR3 protein. The sample records 920,000 or so distinct CDR3 sequences, 40% to 45% being singletons. The sample originates from a study of blood T cells in healthy people across ages. V gave up 3 bases and J gave up 5 bases; unmatched junction bases: 4. CDR3 length: 14 residues. The sequencing input was blood. The receptor was derived from an older woman in good health. J is TRBJ2-1 and V is TRBV12-3 or TRBV12-4, with 7 bases aligning to TRBD1. CDR3 nucleotide sequence: TGTGCCAGCAGTTTCTCTCAGGGGGACAATGAGCAGTTCTTC. Protein sequence: CASSFSQGDNEQFF.